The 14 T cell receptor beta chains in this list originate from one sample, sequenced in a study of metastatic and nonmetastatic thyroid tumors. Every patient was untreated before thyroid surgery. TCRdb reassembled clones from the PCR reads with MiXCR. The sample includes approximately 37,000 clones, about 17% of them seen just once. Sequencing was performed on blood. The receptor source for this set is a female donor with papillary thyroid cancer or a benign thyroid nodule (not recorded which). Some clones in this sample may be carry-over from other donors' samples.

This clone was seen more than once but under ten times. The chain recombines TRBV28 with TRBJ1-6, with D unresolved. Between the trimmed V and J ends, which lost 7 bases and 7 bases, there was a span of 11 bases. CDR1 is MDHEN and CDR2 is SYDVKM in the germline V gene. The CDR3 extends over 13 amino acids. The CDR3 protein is CASKRRVNSPLHF. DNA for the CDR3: TGTGCCAGCAAGAGGCGGGTAAATTCACCCCTCCACTTT.

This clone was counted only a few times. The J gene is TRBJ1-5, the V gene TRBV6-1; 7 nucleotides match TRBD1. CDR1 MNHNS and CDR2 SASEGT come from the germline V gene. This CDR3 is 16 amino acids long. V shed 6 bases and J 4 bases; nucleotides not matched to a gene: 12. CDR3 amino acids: CASSASTGVENQPQHF. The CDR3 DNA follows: TGTGCCAGCAGCGCCTCCACAGGGGTTGAGAATCAGCCCCAGCATTTT.

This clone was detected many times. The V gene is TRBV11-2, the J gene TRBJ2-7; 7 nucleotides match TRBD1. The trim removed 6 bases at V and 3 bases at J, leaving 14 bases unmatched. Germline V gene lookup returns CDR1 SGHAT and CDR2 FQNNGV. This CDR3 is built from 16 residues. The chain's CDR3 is CASRALVRGRFYEQYF. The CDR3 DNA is TGTGCCAGCAGGGCCCTGGTTAGGGGGCGTTTCTACGAGCAGTACTTC.

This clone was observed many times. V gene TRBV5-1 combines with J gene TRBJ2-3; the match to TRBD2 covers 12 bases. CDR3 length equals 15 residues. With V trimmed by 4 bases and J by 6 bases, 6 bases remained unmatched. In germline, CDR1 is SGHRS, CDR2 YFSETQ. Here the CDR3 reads CASSVGLAGGDTQYF. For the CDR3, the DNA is TGCGCCAGCAGCGTAGGGCTAGCGGGAGGGGATACGCAGTATTTT. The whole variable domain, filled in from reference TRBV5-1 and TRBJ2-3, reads KAGVTQTPRYLIKTRGQQVTLSCSPISGHRSVSWYQQTPGQGLQFLFEYFSETQRNKGNFPGRFSGRQFSNSRSEMNVSTLELGDSALYLCASSVGLAGGDTQYFGPGTRLTVL.

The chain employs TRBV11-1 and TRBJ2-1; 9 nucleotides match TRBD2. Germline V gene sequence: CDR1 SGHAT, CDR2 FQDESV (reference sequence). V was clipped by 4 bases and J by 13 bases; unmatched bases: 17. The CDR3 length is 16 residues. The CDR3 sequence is CASSSHEAGGLNYQFF. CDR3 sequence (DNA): TGTGCCAGCAGCTCCCACGAGGCGGGAGGGCTCAATTATCAGTTCTTC.

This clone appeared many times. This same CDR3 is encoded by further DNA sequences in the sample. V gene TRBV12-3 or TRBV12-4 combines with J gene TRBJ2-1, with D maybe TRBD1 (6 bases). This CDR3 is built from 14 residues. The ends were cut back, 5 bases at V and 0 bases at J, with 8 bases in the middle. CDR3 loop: CASSTGSSYNEQFF. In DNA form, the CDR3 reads TGTGCCAGCAGTACAGGGAGCTCCTACAATGAGCAGTTCTTC.

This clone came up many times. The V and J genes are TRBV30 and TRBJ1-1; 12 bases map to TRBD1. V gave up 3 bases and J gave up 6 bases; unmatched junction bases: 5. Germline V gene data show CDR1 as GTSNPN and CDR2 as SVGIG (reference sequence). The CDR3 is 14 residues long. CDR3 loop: CAWRGTGGMAEAFF. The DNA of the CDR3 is TGTGCCTGGAGGGGGACAGGGGGCATGGCTGAAGCTTTCTTT.

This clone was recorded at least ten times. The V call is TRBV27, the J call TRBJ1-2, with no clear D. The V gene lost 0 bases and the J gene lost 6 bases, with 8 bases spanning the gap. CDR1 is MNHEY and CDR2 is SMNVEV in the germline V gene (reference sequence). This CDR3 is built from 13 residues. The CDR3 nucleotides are TGTGCCAGCAGTTTATCGGTGACAAATGGCTACACCTTC. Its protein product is CASSLSVTNGYTF.

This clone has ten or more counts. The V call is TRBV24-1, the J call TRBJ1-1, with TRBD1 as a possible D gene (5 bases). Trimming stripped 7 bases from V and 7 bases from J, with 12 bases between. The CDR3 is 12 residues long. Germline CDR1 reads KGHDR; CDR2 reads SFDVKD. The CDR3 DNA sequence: TGTGCCACCAGCGAAGGACACCGTGAAGCTTTCTTT. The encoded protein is CATSEGHREAFF.

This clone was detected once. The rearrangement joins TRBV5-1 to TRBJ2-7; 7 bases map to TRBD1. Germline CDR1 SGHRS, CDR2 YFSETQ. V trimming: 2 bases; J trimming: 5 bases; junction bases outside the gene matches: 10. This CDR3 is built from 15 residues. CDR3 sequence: CASSFRWDSRDEQYF. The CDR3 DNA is TGCGCCAGCAGCTTTCGATGGGACAGTAGGGACGAGCAGTACTTC. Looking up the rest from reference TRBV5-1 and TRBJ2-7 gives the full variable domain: KAGVTQTPRYLIKTRGQQVTLSCSPISGHRSVSWYQQTPGQGLQFLFEYFSETQRNKGNFPGRFSGRQFSNSRSEMNVSTLELGDSALYLCASSFRWDSRDEQYFGPGTRLTVT.

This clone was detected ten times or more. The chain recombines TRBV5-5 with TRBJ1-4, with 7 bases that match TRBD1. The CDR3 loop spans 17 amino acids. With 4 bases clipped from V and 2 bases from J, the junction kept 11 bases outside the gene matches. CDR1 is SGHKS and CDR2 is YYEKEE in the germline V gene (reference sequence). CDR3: CASSRSTGTLTNEKLFF. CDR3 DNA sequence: TGTGCCAGCAGCAGGTCGACAGGGACGTTGACTAATGAAAAACTGTTTTTT. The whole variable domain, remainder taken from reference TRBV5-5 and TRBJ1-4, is DAGVTQSPTHLIKTRGQQVTLRCSPISGHKSVSWYQQVLGQGPQFIFQYYEKEERGRGNFPDRFSARQFPNYSSELNVNALLLGDSALYLCASSRSTGTLTNEKLFFGSGTQLSVL.

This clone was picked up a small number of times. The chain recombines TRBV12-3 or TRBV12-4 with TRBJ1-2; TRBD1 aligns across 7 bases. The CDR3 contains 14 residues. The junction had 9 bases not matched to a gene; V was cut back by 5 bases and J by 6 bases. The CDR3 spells CASSPLQGSNGYTF. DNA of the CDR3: TGTGCCAGCAGTCCCCTACAGGGGTCGAATGGCTACACCTTC.

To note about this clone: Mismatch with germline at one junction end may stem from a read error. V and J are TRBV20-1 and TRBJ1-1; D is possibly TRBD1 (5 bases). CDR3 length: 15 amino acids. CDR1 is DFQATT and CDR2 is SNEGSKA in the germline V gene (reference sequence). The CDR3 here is CSTREAGHGLTEAFF. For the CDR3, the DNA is TGCAGTACTAGAGAGGCCGGACATGGATTGACTGAAGCTTTCTTT.

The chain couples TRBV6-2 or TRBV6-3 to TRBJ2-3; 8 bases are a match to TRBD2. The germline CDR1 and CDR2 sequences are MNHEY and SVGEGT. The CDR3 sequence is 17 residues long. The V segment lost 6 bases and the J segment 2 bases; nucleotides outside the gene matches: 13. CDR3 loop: CASSQAPLAGLTDTQYF. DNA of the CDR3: TGTGCCAGCAGCCAAGCCCCTCTAGCGGGCCTCACAGATACGCAGTATTTT.